The 12 T cell receptor beta chains presented below share a single source sample, sequenced in a study of CXCR3-negative and CXCR3-positive naive CD8 T cells. Overall study results and limits: A higher hydrophobicity marked the TRB CDR3s of CXCR3-positive naive cells versus CXCR3-negative naive cells.

The method, 5' RACE with UMI labels, was used to prepare the TRB cDNA libraries. For each CDR3 protein, TCRdb gives one entry from its re-call of the 5' RACE reads, without DNA. The sample holds about 150,000 distinct CDR3 sequences. These receptors have no identified antigens. The specimen sequenced was naive CXCR3+ CD8+ T cells from blood. Subset defined: CD45RO-CCR7+CD27+CD95- naive CD8+ T cells expressing CXCR3 (TNR3+). These receptor sequences come from a human donor in good health. Some clones in this sample may be carry-over from other donors' samples.

The chain links TRBV7-9 to TRBJ1-2; as DNA is missing, the TRBD1 call by TCRdb cannot be tested. Germline lookup yields CDR1 SEHNR and CDR2 FQNEAQ (reference sequence). CDR3 length: 18 amino acids. The CDR3 sequence: CASSLNVIRDRGIYGYTF. Drawing the rest from reference TRBV7-9 and TRBJ1-2, the complete variable domain is DTGVSQNPRHKITKRGQNVTFRCDPISEHNRLYWYRQTLGQGPEFLTYFQNEAQLEKSRLLSDRFSAERPKGSFSTLEIQRTEQGDSAMYLCASSLNVIRDRGIYGYTFGSGTRLTVV.

The genes are TRBV15 and TRBJ1-3; TCRdb calls TRBD1, which cannot be checked without DNA. The germline V gene has CDR1 LNHNV and CDR2 YYDKDF (reference sequence). The CDR3 spans 18 residues. The CDR3 here is CATSSERLTVSSGNTIYF.

V and J are TRBV7-9 and TRBJ1-5. The CDR3 length is 14 residues. Per germline, CDR1 SEHNR and CDR2 FQNEAQ (reference sequence). CDR3 protein: CASSHEGGNQPQHF.

The gene calls are TRBV7-9 and TRBJ2-1; TCRdb outputs TRBD1, but without DNA this stays unchecked. CDR1 is SEHNR and CDR2 is FQNEAQ in the germline V gene (reference sequence). The CDR3 runs 12 residues. The CDR3 region is CASSLQGNEQFF.

The chain's CDR3 is CASSQGQGPDTQYF. V usage is TRBV18 and J usage is TRBJ2-3; TCRdb's D call of TRBD1 is untestable without DNA. Germline V CDR1 and CDR2: KGHSH, LQKENI. There are 14 residues in the CDR3.

The chain carries TRBV29-1 and TRBJ2-3; the D gene TCRdb calls, TRBD2, cannot be checked with no DNA. This CDR3 has 16 amino acids. The germline V gene encodes CDR1 SQVTM and CDR2 ANQGSEA. CDR3 sequence reads: CSVLTSGRAVTDTQYF.

The gene calls are TRBV7-9 and TRBJ1-4; TCRdb picks TRBD1, but there is no DNA to check that call. The CDR3 spans 16 residues. CDR1 SEHNR and CDR2 FQNEAQ come from the germline V gene (reference sequence). This CDR3 reads CASSLPPQAHNEKLFF.

This chain links TRBV4-1 with TRBJ2-1; without DNA, the TCRdb call of TRBD1 cannot be checked. The CDR3 contains 16 residues. Germline values: CDR1 MGHRA, CDR2 YSYEKL. CDR3 sequence reads: CASSQRQGARYNEQFF.

CDR3 protein: CASSQDRETQYF. The chain joins TRBV4-3 to TRBJ2-5. The CDR3 loop spans 12 amino acids. Germline V gene lookup returns CDR1 LGHNA and CDR2 YSLEER.

The CDR3 reads CASSLLAGPNEKLFF. This chain links TRBV28 with TRBJ1-4. The CDR3 spans 15 residues. Looked up from germline, CDR1 is MDHEN and CDR2 is SYDVKM.

The rearrangement joins TRBV6-6 to TRBJ1-4; checking the TCRdb D call of TRBD1 is not possible without DNA. Per germline, CDR1 MNHNY and CDR2 SVGAGI (reference sequence). The CDR3 has 17 residues. The CDR3 spells CASSSLEGGLTNEKLFF.

The chain links TRBV6-2 or TRBV6-3 to TRBJ1-1. The germline CDR1 and CDR2 sequences are MNHEY and SVGEGT. The CDR3 is 13 amino acids. CDR3 protein: CASRIGMNTEAFF.